A selection of T cell receptor beta chains follows, all from one sample in a study of cytotoxic CD8 clonotypes in ibrutinib-treated CLL. The table came from immunoSEQ multiplex PCR; TCRdb's copy has only in-frame clones and leaves some out. The profile covers approximately 130,000 clones, with around 80% appearing a single time and roughly 3.1% taken by the ten largest. Sample: PBMCs, taken after 24 months of ibrutinib treatment. The receptors were gathered from a human donor with chronic lymphocytic leukemia. Each CDR3 is given with its conserved first and last residue. D genes are given only for firm matches. Not every row has a clone size; where given, it reads once, few, many or a size class.

DNA	CDR3	V	size	D	J
TGTGCCAGCAGCCGCTCCCAGAACACCGGGGAGCTGTTTTTT	CASSRSQNTGELFF	TRBV7-8	few	.	TRBJ2-2
TGTGCCAGCAGTGAGAACAGGGGGCGAGAGACCCAGTACTTC	CASSENRGRETQYF	TRBV2	once	TRBD1	TRBJ2-5
TGTGCCAGCAGCTTTGGAGGGGCCGCCAAAAACATTCAGTACTTC	CASSFGGAAKNIQYF	TRBV7-2	.	.	TRBJ2-4
TGCGCCAGCAGCTTGGGGCCTGCAACTAATGAAAAACTGTTTTTT	CASSLGPATNEKLFF	TRBV5-1	.	.	TRBJ1-4
TGTGCCAGCAGCCCGAAGGCGGGGGGGTTGACAGATACGCAGTATTTT	CASSPKAGGLTDTQYF	TRBV5-4	.	TRBD2	TRBJ2-3
TGTGCCAGCAGCGTGGGTGGCTCCACCGAGCAGTACTTC	CASSVGGSTEQYF	TRBV9	.	.	TRBJ2-7
TGTGCCAGCAGCCCGACGGGGAATTCGGCCAATGAGCAGTTCTTC	CASSPTGNSANEQFF	TRBV5-6	.	.	TRBJ2-1
TGTGCCAGCAGCTTGGTGGGGTCTAGCGGGGCGAACACCGGGGAGCTGTTTTTT	CASSLVGSSGANTGELFF	TRBV5-6	.	TRBD2	TRBJ2-2
TGCAGCGTTGGGGAGGGAGGACAGGGGGCCGCTTACGAGCAGTACTTC	CSVGEGGQGAAYEQYF	TRBV29-1	.	TRBD1	TRBJ2-7
TGTGCCAGCAGTGAGTACAGGGTGCTCAACTATGGCTACACCTTC	CASSEYRVLNYGYTF	TRBV6-1	.	.	TRBJ1-2
TGTGCCAGCAGTTACTTATCCTTAGTCAACTATGGCTACACCTTC	CASSYLSLVNYGYTF	TRBV6-5	.	.	TRBJ1-2
TGCAGCGTTGGGGCAGCTGGAAACACCATATATTTT	CSVGAAGNTIYF	TRBV29-1	.	.	TRBJ1-3
TGTGCCAGCAGCTTAACGGCGGTAGGGATGGGAAACACCATATATTTT	CASSLTAVGMGNTIYF	TRBV7-9	.	.	TRBJ1-3
TGTGCCAGCAGCTCAGGGACAGGGCTTAACACTGAAGCTTTCTTT	CASSSGTGLNTEAFF	TRBV11-2	.	TRBD1	TRBJ1-1
TGTGCCAGCAGCCCTCGTTGGTCCTACGAGCAGTACTTC	CASSPRWSYEQYF	TRBV7-8	.	.	TRBJ2-7
TGTGCCAGCAGTTACCGACAGGGCGGCACTGAAGCTTTCTTT	CASSYRQGGTEAFF	TRBV27	.	TRBD1	TRBJ1-1
TGTGCCAGCAGTGATCCGGCGGCGAACACTGAAGCTTTCTTT	CASSDPAANTEAFF	TRBV2	.	.	TRBJ1-1
TGTGCCAGCAGCCCTCAAGTTGGTGCAGAACGCTACTATGGCTACACCTTC	CASSPQVGAERYYGYTF	TRBV7-3	.	.	TRBJ1-2
TGTGCCAGCAGTGTTCGGGCTAGCACAGATACGCAGTATTTT	CASSVRASTDTQYF	TRBV25-1	.	.	TRBJ2-3
TGTGCCAGCACCGAAGGCCCAGAAACTTTTAACTATGGCTACACCTTC	CASTEGPETFNYGYTF	TRBV2	once	.	TRBJ1-2
TGTGCCAGCAGCTGGGACAGGGGGGACTATGGCTACACCTTC	CASSWDRGDYGYTF	TRBV7-2	.	TRBD1	TRBJ1-2
TGTGCCTGGAGTGTACTACAGGATAATTCACCCCTCCACTTT	CAWSVLQDNSPLHF	TRBV30	few	.	TRBJ1-6
TGTGCCATCACTCCCAGGGGAGGCTACGAGCAGTACTTC	CAITPRGGYEQYF	TRBV10-3	.	.	TRBJ2-7